This TCR beta chain emerged from a study of blood T cell repertoires in COVID-19. Whole-study context: The samples span acute and convalescent COVID-19 from the United States, Italy and Spain. The analysed material was cDNA or gDNA that came from T cells, B-cell-depleted T cells, or PBMCs.

Original processing methods: Researchers report that nucleated cell counts were estimated from reference gene primer amplification. The table came from immunoSEQ multiplex PCR; TCRdb's copy has only in-frame clones and leaves some out. V and J calls and clone size are given by that table; D and trimming were obtained from the DNA. The sample has 250,000 to 350,000 clones; roughly 82% are singletons. The TCR originated in a woman aged 50 to 65 with acute or convalescent COVID-19. Sequenced sample: peripheral blood.

CDR3 coding DNA: TGTGCCAGTAGTATCAGGACTAGCGGGAGGAGGGAGACCCAGTACTTC. Translation gives CASSIRTSGRRETQYF. The V and J genes are TRBV19 and TRBJ2-5, with TRBD2 matching 14 bases. Germline assignment: CDR1 LNHDA and CDR2 SQIVND (reference sequence). V shed 3 bases, J shed 5 bases, and the junction held 5 bases outside the gene matches. This CDR3 has 16 amino acids. Drawing the rest from reference TRBV19 and TRBJ2-5, the complete variable domain is DGGITQSPKYLFRKEGQNVTLSCEQNLNHDAMYWYRQDPGQGLRLIYYSQIVNDFQKGDIAEGYSVSREKKESFPLTVTSAQKNPTAFYLCASSIRTSGRRETQYFGPGTRLLVL.